The 8 T cell receptor beta chains in this list originate from one sample, sequenced in a study of control samples from healthy donors and cancer patients. Assay: immunoSEQ multiplex PCR; the TCRdb copy retains only in-frame clones and omits some. The repertoire holds fewer than 200,000 clones, with around 90% as singletons. Sequenced: blood. The source is a man aged 25 to 40 in good health.

This chain uses TRBV15 with TRBJ2-7, with TRBD2 identical over 7 bases. J lost 2 bases, V lost 9 bases, and 7 bases had no gene match. This CDR3 has 13 residues. Germline V gene data show CDR1 as LNHNV and CDR2 as YYDKDF (reference sequence). The CDR3 sequence: CATSFGTTYEQYF. CDR3 nucleotides: TGTGCCACATCGTTCGGGACTACCTACGAGCAGTACTTC.

This clone was observed once. The rearrangement uses TRBV2 and TRBJ1-2, with D possibly being TRBD1 (6 bases). Germline lookup yields CDR1 SNHLY and CDR2 FYNNEI. The ends were cut back, 6 bases at V and 8 bases at J, with 16 bases in the middle. The CDR3 has 13 residues. The CDR3 DNA reads TGTGCCAGCAGGGCCTCGGGGGGCGGCGGCTACACCTTC. Residues: CASRASGGGGYTF.

The V gene is TRBV12-5, the J gene TRBJ2-5; 8 bases align to TRBD2. This CDR3 is built from 15 residues. Unmatched junction bases numbered 12, after V lost 5 bases and J lost 7 bases. Germline lookup yields CDR1 LGHNT and CDR2 FRNRAP. The CDR3 DNA follows: TGTGCTAGTGGTCCCCCAGCGGGGGCAAGTGGGACCCAGTACTTC. It translates to CASGPPAGASGTQYF.

This clone was seen only a few times. This chain uses TRBV2 with TRBJ2-7, with D possibly being TRBD1 (6 bases). The CDR3 runs 16 residues. Between the trimmed V and J ends, which lost 6 bases and 0 bases, there was a span of 18 bases. Germline V lookup: CDR1 SNHLY, CDR2 FYNNEI. The CDR3 bases are TGTGCCAGCAGAGACATCCAGGGGAAGGGCTCCTACGAGCAGTACTTC. This encodes CASRDIQGKGSYEQYF.

This chain connects TRBV9 to TRBJ1-2; possibly TRBD1 for D (6 bases). Germline V lookup: CDR1 SGDLS, CDR2 YYNGEE. The CDR3 totals 16 residues. Trimming took off 0 bases at V and 7 bases at J, with 19 bases between the two ends. The CDR3 protein is CASSVEGRGASGGYTF. As DNA, the CDR3 is TGTGCCAGCAGCGTAGAAGGTCGGGGGGCAAGTGGTGGCTACACCTTC.

This clone was counted a single time. Other DNA sequences in this specimen translate into the identical CDR3. The chain recombines TRBV19 with TRBJ1-1, with TRBD1 as a possible D gene (5 bases). Germline values: CDR1 LNHDA, CDR2 SQIVND (reference sequence). The CDR3 is 13 residues long. V gave up 3 bases and J gave up 0 bases, with 5 bases separating them. CDR3 nucleotides: TGTGCCAGTAGTATGACAGTGAACACTGAAGCTTTCTTT. It codes for CASSMTVNTEAFF. Full variable domain (rest looked up from reference TRBV19 and TRBJ1-1): DGGITQSPKYLFRKEGQNVTLSCEQNLNHDAMYWYRQDPGQGLRLIYYSQIVNDFQKGDIAEGYSVSREKKESFPLTVTSAQKNPTAFYLCASSMTVNTEAFFGQGTRLTVV.

The V and J genes are TRBV7-8 and TRBJ2-5; D perhaps matches TRBD2 (6 bases). Trimming stripped 5 bases from V and 2 bases from J, with 12 bases between. This CDR3 region has 14 residues. Germline loops: CDR1 SGHVS, CDR2 FQNEAQ. CDR3 sequence reads: CASSRRGLQETQYF. As DNA, the CDR3 is TGTGCCAGCAGCCGCCGGGGACTTCAAGAGACCCAGTACTTC.

The chain combines TRBV28 with TRBJ2-1, with 10 bases that match TRBD2. CDR3 length equals 16 residues. J was trimmed by 7 bases and V by 6 bases; bases with no gene match: 12. Per the germline V gene, CDR1 is MDHEN and CDR2 is SYDVKM. CDR3 bases: TGTGCCAGCAGCCCAGCGGGAGGGCCCTCAGGAAATGAGCAGTTCTTC. Protein: CASSPAGGPSGNEQFF.